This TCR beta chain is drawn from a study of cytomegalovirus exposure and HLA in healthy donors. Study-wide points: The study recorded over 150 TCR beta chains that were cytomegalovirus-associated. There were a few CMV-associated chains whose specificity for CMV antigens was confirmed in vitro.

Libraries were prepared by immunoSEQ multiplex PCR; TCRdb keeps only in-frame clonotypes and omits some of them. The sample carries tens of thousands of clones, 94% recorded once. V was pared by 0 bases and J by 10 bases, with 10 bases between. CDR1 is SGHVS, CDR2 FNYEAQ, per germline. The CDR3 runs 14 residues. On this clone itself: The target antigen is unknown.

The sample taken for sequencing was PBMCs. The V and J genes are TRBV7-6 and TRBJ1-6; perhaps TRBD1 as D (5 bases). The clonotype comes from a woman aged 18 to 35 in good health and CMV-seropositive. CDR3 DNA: TGTGCCAGCAGCTTAGCCGGGGGTCAGTCACCCCTCCACTTT. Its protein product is CASSLAGGQSPLHF.